A selection of T cell receptor beta chains follows, all from one sample in a study of CD8 T cells in ankylosing spondylitis. Each CDR3 protein is one row after TCRdb ran MiXCR on the 5' RACE reads. The sample records about 160,000 distinct CDR3 sequences, 9.8% being singletons. The sample comprised blood, either unsorted or a sorted T cell fraction (not recorded which). These receptors came from a female donor with ankylosing spondylitis or in good health (not recorded which). CDR3s leave out the opening cysteine and the closing phenylalanine or tryptophan.

V	CDR3
TRBV6-2/TRBV6-3	ASIEDSGVADTQY
TRBV9	ASGNSIGELF
TRBV4-3	ASSPSSDSGEKLF
TRBV9	ASSVALTDDYTEAF
TRBV7-2	ASSQGASGSLQETQY
TRBV11-1	ASSSSRQGVTTSSGNTIY
TRBV12-3/TRBV12-4	ASSLVDQETQY
TRBV11-3	ASSLVSGSDEQF
TRBV9	ASSVVRTGEQF
TRBV5-5	ASSFGQREYGELF
TRBV2	ASSAGLGGFEQY
TRBV6-2/TRBV6-3	ASSYSQGLAYEQY
TRBV4-3	ASSQAGDPPLYNEQF